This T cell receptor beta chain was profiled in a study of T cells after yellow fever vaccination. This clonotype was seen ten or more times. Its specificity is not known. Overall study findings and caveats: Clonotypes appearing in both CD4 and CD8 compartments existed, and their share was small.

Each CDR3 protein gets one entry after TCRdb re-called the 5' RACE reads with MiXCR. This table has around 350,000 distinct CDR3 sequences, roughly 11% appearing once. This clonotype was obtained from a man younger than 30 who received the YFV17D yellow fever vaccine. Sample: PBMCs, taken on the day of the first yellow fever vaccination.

The CDR3 is CASTPWTVHNEQFF. DNA of the CDR3: TGTGCCAGCACCCCTTGGACAGTCCACAATGAGCAGTTCTTC. The chain has TRBV7-8 and TRBJ2-1, with a possible D match to TRBD1 (6 bases). Germline assignment: CDR1 SGHVS and CDR2 FQNEAQ. The V gene lost 7 bases and the J gene lost 5 bases, with 15 bases spanning the gap. This CDR3 has 14 amino acids.